The subject of this entry is one TCR beta chain. The authors' processing: Amplification from reference gene primers served as the basis for estimated nucleated cell counts. The assay was immunoSEQ multiplex PCR, and TCRdb's table has in-frame clones only and misses some. V and J calls and clone size come straight from that table; D and trimming were deduced from the DNA. The data hold about 100,000 clones, with 84% observed a single time. These data belong to a study of blood T cell repertoires in COVID-19. The overall study: Samples representing acute and convalescent COVID-19 were sourced from the United States, Italy and Spain. PBMCs, B-cell-depleted T cells, or T cells were the source of the cDNA or gDNA that made up the material.

V was pared by 6 bases and J by 2 bases, with 4 bases of the junction left unmatched. CDR3 length: 13 residues. Looked up from germline, CDR1 is MNHEY and CDR2 is SVGAGI. The chain links TRBV6-5 to TRBJ2-7; TRBD2 agrees at 7 bases. The specimen was peripheral blood. The source is a human donor in a cohort sampled during active COVID-19. The CDR3 region has the DNA TGTGCCAGCAGATTGACTAGCCCCTACGAGCAGTACTTC. Protein: CASRLTSPYEQYF.